Listed below are T cell receptor delta chains from one sample, sequenced in a study of Vδ1+ human thymocytes. TCRdb re-called the multiplex PCR reads through CATT. The sample includes more than 50,000 delta-chain clones, roughly 15% of them seen just once. Sequencing used Vdelta1+ gamma-delta thymocytes from the thymus. The source is a girl under three years old who had congenital heart surgery. The CDR3 runs from the conserved cysteine through the conserved F or W. Each record gives: clone size, V gene, D gene, J gene, CDR3 protein, CDR3 DNA. A D gene is named only where the DNA matches it firmly. Clone size is given for some rows only: seen once, a few or many times, or a class if the clone is expanded.

NA	TRDV1	NA	TRDJ1	CALGEQVPPDGGMTPSDKLIF	TGTGCTCTTGGGGAACAAGTCCCACCCGACGGCGGGATGACCCCCTCCGATAAACTCATCTTT
few	TRDV1	NA	TRDJ1	CALGEPSYVIGGGFNDKLIF	TGTGCTCTTGGGGAGCCTTCCTACGTTATAGGTGGGGGATTTAACGATAAACTCATCTTT
NA	TRDV1	NA	TRDJ1	CALGELRQQDLRNWPYTDKLIF	TGTGCTCTTGGGGAACTAAGGCAACAGGACCTACGAAACTGGCCGTACACCGATAAACTCATCTTT
few	TRDV3	TRDD3	TRDJ1	CAPPGRLLGVPYTDKLIF	TGTGCCCCCCCTGGGCGATTACTGGGGGTTCCGTACACCGATAAACTCATCTTT
NA	TRDV1	TRDD3	TRDJ1	CALGEPPASEGPTGGSRYTDKLIF	TGTGCTCTTGGGGAACCACCCGCCTCCGAAGGCCCGACTGGGGGCTCGAGGTACACCGATAAACTCATCTTT
NA	TRDV1	TRDD3	TRDJ1	CALGEDGRGFTGGYGYTDKLIF	TGTGCTCTTGGGGAAGATGGGCGGGGGTTCACTGGGGGATACGGTTACACCGATAAACTCATCTTT
few	TRDV1	NA	TRDJ1	CALGEDLRWWGLPDPDFTDKLIF	TGTGCTCTTGGGGAAGACCTACGTTGGTGGGGATTACCCGACCCCGACTTCACCGATAAACTCATCTTT
few	TRDV1	NA	TRDJ1	CALGELARDFDKLIF	TGTGCTCTTGGGGAACTTGCCCGGGATTTCGATAAACTCATCTTT
few	TRDV1	NA	TRDJ1	CALGGPLGWSYPSHTDKLIF	TGTGCTCTTGGGGGGCCTTTGGGATGGTCGTACCCGTCCCACACCGATAAACTCATCTTT
NA	TRAV29/DV5	TRDD3	TRDJ1	CASPYLYWGPGFYTDKLIF	TGTGCCTCACCGTATTTGTACTGGGGACCCGGATTTTACACCGATAAACTCATCTTT
NA	TRDV1	TRDD2	TRDJ1	CALGELPRLTYTDKLIF	TGTGCTCTTGGGGAGCTTCCTAGACTAACGTACACCGATAAACTCATCTTT
many	TRDV2	TRDD3	TRDJ1	CACDTWGINTDKLIF	TGTGCCTGTGACACATGGGGGATTAACACCGATAAACTCATCTTT
few	TRDV1	TRDD3	TRDJ1	CALGELGPTIFHWGIKPEYTDKLIF	TGTGCTCTTGGGGAACTAGGCCCTACTATATTTCACTGGGGGATAAAACCGGAGTACACCGATAAACTCATCTTT
few	TRDV1	NA	TRDJ1	CALGEPPPITDKLIF	TGTGCTCTTGGGGAACCGCCTCCCATCACCGATAAACTCATCTTT
few	TRDV1	NA	TRDJ1	CALGEFPPSFLRPNVLGEYTDKLIF	TGTGCTCTTGGGGAATTTCCACCTTCCTTCCTACGGCCTAATGTACTGGGGGAGTACACCGATAAACTCATCTTT
NA	TRDV1	TRDD3	TRDJ1	CALTSGGYFADKLIF	TGTGCTCTTACGTCTGGGGGATATTTCGCCGATAAACTCATCTTT
few	TRDV1	TRDD3	TRDJ1	CALGEFYVGGYGDKLIF	TGTGCTCTTGGGGAATTCTACGTAGGGGGATACGGCGATAAACTCATCTTT
few	TRAV29/DV5	NA	TRDJ1	CAASDGVIASYATGGADKLIF	TGTGCAGCAAGCGATGGAGTAATCGCTTCCTACGCTACTGGGGGGGCTGATAAACTCATCTTT
NA	TRDV1	TRDD3	TRDJ1	CALLKEFPTILGDIPYTDKLIF	TGTGCTCTCCTCAAGGAATTTCCTACGATACTGGGGGATATTCCTTACACCGATAAACTCATCTTT
few	TRDV1	NA	TRDJ1	CALGELSYLPDYTDKLIF	TGTGCTCTTGGGGAACTATCCTACTTGCCGGATTACACCGATAAACTCATCTTT
few	TRDV1	NA	TRDJ1	CALGDWGLPTTFLGDAYTDKLIF	TGTGCTCTTGGGGACTGGGGACTTCCTACGACTTTTCTGGGGGACGCGTACACCGATAAACTCATCTTT
NA	TRDV2	NA	TRDJ1	CACDTITKNTDKLIF	TGTGCCTGTGACACGATCACTAAAAACACCGATAAACTCATCTTT
NA	TRDV1	TRDD3	TRDJ1	CALGDLLPSLGDAGYTDKLIF	TGTGCTCTTGGGGACTTACTTCCCTCACTGGGGGATGCGGGGTACACCGATAAACTCATCTTT
few	TRDV1	NA	TRDJ1	CALGETSFLRIPELYTDKLIF	TGTGCTCTTGGGGAAACTTCATTCCTACGGATACCTGAGTTGTACACCGATAAACTCATCTTT
NA	TRDV1	TRDD3	TRDJ1	CALGLPLGTYVDWGRYTDKLIF	TGTGCTCTTGGGTTACCGTTGGGGACCTACGTCGACTGGGGACGGTACACCGATAAACTCATCTTT
NA	TRDV1	NA	TRDJ1	CALGESSPWGLFPYTDKLIF	TGTGCTCTTGGGGAATCTTCCCCCTGGGGACTATTTCCGTACACCGATAAACTCATCTTT
NA	TRDV2	TRDD3	TRDJ1	CACDTTGGPEYTDKLIF	TGTGCCTGTGACACCACTGGGGGTCCCGAGTACACCGATAAACTCATCTTT
NA	TRDV1	NA	TRDJ1	CALGGATLQRRAGKLIF	TGTGCTCTTGGGGGAGCGACACTCCAGCGGAGGGCCGGTAAACTCATCTTT
few	TRDV1	TRDD3	TRDJ1	CALGEPPRRAGDTGGSICEADKLIF	TGTGCTCTTGGGGAACCCCCTAGACGCGCGGGGGATACAGGGGGTAGCATATGTGAAGCCGATAAACTCATCTTT
NA	TRDV1	NA	TRDJ1	CALGELVRPSIKRLTGYTDKLIF	TGTGCTCTTGGGGAACTCGTCCGCCCTTCAATTAAACGCTTGACTGGGTACACCGATAAACTCATCTTT
NA	TRDV1	NA	TRDJ1	CALEGFYFPTDKLIF	TGTGCTCTTGAGGGCTTTTACTTCCCGACCGATAAACTCATCTTT
few	TRDV3	NA	TRDJ3	CAFDLRGVLGSWDTRQMFF	TGTGCCTTTGACCTACGGGGCGTACTTGGCTCCTGGGACACCCGACAGATGTTTTTC
few	TRDV1	NA	TRDJ1	CALGETPLINTDKLIF	TGTGCTCTTGGGGAAACCCCCTTAATCAACACCGATAAACTCATCTTT
few	TRDV1	TRDD3	TRDJ1	CALGEKSLPGGYSADKLIF	TGTGCTCTTGGGGAAAAGTCCCTCCCTGGGGGATACAGCGCCGATAAACTCATCTTT
NA	TRDV1	NA	TRDJ1	CALGRYLFPQDRGLTDKLIF	TGTGCTCTTGGGAGATACTTATTCCCCCAAGACAGGGGACTCACCGATAAACTCATCTTT
NA	TRDV1	NA	TRDJ1	CALGEHPSFLLSTDKLIF	TGTGCTCTTGGGGAACATCCTTCGTTCCTGCTATCGACCGATAAACTCATCTTT
few	TRDV1	TRDD3	TRDJ1	CALGERWVWGIRGPDKLIF	TGTGCTCTTGGGGAAAGGTGGGTCTGGGGGATACGGGGGCCCGATAAACTCATCTTT
NA	TRDV1	NA	TRDJ1	CALGERPSYDWGGQYTDKLIF	TGTGCTCTTGGGGAAAGGCCTTCCTACGACTGGGGGGGTCAGTACACCGATAAACTCATCTTT
NA	TRDV2	TRDD3	TRDJ1	CACDNARTRRVLGSSYTDKLIF	TGTGCCTGTGATAATGCTCGCACTCGCCGAGTACTGGGGTCCAGCTACACCGATAAACTCATCTTT
NA	TRDV1	TRDD2	TRDJ1	CALGDAFLGLPIGKLIF	TGTGCTCTTGGGGACGCCTTCCTCGGGCTACCGATAGGTAAACTCATCTTT
NA	TRDV1	TRDD3	TRDJ1	CALGAVLLRLKRGIRADKLIF	TGTGCTCTTGGGGCCGTCCTCCTACGGCTGAAAAGGGGGATACGCGCCGATAAACTCATCTTT
NA	TRDV1	TRDD3	TRDJ1	CALGALLGDTRGNPKLIF	TGTGCTCTTGGGGCCCTACTGGGGGATACGCGTGGGAACCCGAAACTCATCTTT
NA	TRDV3	TRDD3	TRDJ1	CAFRPADDRSYWGIALIF	TGTGCCTTTCGGCCCGCCGACGATCGCTCATACTGGGGGATTGCACTCATCTTT
NA	TRDV1	TRDD2	TRDJ1	CALGESSSYSKGGYTDKLIF	TGTGCTCTTGGGGAATCTTCTTCCTACTCAAAGGGGGGGTACACCGATAAACTCATCTTT
few	TRDV2	TRDD3	TRDJ1	CACDTNGPPTGGYEGDKLIF	TGTGCCTGTGACACGAATGGCCCACCCACTGGGGGATACGAAGGCGATAAACTCATCTTT
NA	TRDV1	NA	TRDJ1	CALGEIRRPSYLTGGKLIF	TGTGCTCTTGGGGAAATACGACGGCCTTCCTACCTAACTGGGGGTAAACTCATCTTT
NA	TRDV1	TRDD3	TRDJ1	CALGDLIPGAWGTPYTDKLIF	TGTGCTCTTGGGGATCTCATTCCCGGGGCCTGGGGGACCCCGTACACCGATAAACTCATCTTT
NA	TRDV1	TRDD3	TRDJ1	CALGELFTSYSSGGYAYPTDKLIF	TGTGCTCTTGGGGAACTTTTTACTTCCTACTCGTCTGGGGGATACGCGTATCCCACCGATAAACTCATCTTT
few	TRDV2	TRDD3	TRDJ1	CACALPGDTRGDKLIF	TGTGCCTGTGCCCTCCCAGGGGATACGCGAGGCGATAAACTCATCTTT
NA	TRDV1	NA	TRDJ1	CALGELWWGRPPQAFRGDKLIF	TGTGCTCTTGGGGAACTCTGGTGGGGGCGGCCCCCACAAGCATTCCGAGGGGATAAACTCATCTTT
few	TRDV1	TRDD3	TRDJ1	CALGEAPTTGGLYTKLIF	TGTGCTCTTGGGGAAGCGCCTACGACTGGGGGATTGTACACCAAACTCATCTTT
few	TRDV1	TRDD3	TRDJ1	CALGEGRNPRLGDTHPSDKLIF	TGTGCTCTTGGGGAAGGACGCAATCCTAGGCTGGGGGATACCCATCCTTCCGATAAACTCATCTTT
NA	TRDV1	TRDD3	TRDJ1	CALGELPFPQYWGMAVYTDKLIF	TGTGCTCTTGGGGAACTCCCCTTCCCTCAGTACTGGGGGATGGCAGTGTACACCGATAAACTCATCTTT
few	TRDV1	TRDD3	TRDJ1	CALGERLDPSVGDTMHTDKLIF	TGTGCTCTTGGGGAACGGCTTGACCCGTCGGTGGGGGATACAATGCACACCGATAAACTCATCTTT
medium-sized	TRDV2	NA	TRDJ1	CACDTVVGAYTDKLIF	TGTGCCTGTGACACCGTGGTGGGGGCTTACACCGATAAACTCATCTTT
NA	TRDV1	NA	TRDJ1	CALGEPRSSRDKLIF	TGTGCTCTTGGGGAACCACGGTCTTCAAGGGATAAACTCATCTTT
few	TRDV1	NA	TRDJ1	CALGEHRWDLLHLGWYTDKLIF	TGTGCTCTTGGGGAACATCGTTGGGACCTCCTTCATCTGGGGTGGTACACCGATAAACTCATCTTT